This T cell receptor beta chain was captured in a study of spatial heterogeneity in lung cancer. About the study: Raw reads contained each unique TCR and UMI combination more than ten times on average. The study, taken as a whole, reports: Among blood samples, ubiquitous expanded tumor TCRs appeared more at resection than at follow-up.

TCRdb reprocessed the 5' RACE reads via MiXCR and lists one record per CDR3 protein. This table has about 36,000 distinct CDR3 sequences, 5.2% appearing once. This clonotype was counted at least ten times. The antigen is unknown. Germline CDR1 and CDR2: SGHRS and YFSETQ. This CDR3 is built from 13 residues. V shed 0 bases and J shed 7 bases, with 8 bases lying between them. Time point indicated: sample taken at primary tumor resection. Tumor, nontumor lung or frozen PBMC supplied whole RNA that was sequenced unsorted. The donors comprised about 70 untreated early-stage non-small cell lung cancer patients.

Sequenced here: PBMCs, sampled at surgery. The J gene is TRBJ2-1, the V gene TRBV5-1; D is uncertain. The clonotype comes from a female donor with early-stage non-small cell lung cancer. CDR3: CASSLAAGNEQFF. CDR3 coding DNA: TGCGCCAGCAGCTTGGCAGCCGGGAATGAGCAGTTCTTC.